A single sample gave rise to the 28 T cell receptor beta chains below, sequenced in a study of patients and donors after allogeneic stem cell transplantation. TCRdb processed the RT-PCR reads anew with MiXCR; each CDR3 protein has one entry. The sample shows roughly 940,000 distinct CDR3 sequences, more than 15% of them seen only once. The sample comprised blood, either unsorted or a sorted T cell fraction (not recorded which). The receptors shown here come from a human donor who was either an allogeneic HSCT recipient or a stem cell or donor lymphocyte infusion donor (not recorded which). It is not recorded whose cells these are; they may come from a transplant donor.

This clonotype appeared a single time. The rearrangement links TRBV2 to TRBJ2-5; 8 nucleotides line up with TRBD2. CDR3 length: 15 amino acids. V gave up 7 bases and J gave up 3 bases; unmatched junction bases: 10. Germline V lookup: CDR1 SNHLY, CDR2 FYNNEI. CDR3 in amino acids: CASTGVAGSKETQYF. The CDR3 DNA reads TGTGCCAGCACGGGGGTAGCGGGATCTAAAGAGACCCAGTACTTC.

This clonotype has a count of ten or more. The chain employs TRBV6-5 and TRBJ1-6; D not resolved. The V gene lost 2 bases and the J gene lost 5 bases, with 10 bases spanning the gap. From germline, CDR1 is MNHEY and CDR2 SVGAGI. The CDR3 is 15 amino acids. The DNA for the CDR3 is TGTGCCAGCAGTTACGGACGAGGCAATAATTCACCCCTCCACTTT. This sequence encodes CASSYGRGNNSPLHF.

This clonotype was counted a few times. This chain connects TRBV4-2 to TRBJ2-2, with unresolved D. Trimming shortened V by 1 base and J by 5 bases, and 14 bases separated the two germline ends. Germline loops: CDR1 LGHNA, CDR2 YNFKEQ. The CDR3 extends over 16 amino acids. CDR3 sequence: CASSQVAPGKTGELFF. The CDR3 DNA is TGTGCCAGCAGCCAAGTGGCCCCGGGCAAAACCGGGGAGCTGTTTTTT.

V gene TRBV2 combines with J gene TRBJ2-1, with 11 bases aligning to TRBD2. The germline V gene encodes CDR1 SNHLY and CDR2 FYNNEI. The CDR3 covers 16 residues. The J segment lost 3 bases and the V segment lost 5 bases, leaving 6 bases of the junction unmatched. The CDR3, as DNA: TGTGCCAGCAGTCAAAGACTAGCGGGACGCTACAATGAGCAGTTCTTC. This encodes CASSQRLAGRYNEQFF.

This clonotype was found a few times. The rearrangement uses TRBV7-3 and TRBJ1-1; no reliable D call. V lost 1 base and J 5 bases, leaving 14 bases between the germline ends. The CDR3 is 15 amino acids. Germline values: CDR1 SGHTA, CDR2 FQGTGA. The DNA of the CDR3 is TGTGCCAGCAGCTTAAGTGCGAAGTCGGGGACTGAAGCTTTCTTT. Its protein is CASSLSAKSGTEAFF.

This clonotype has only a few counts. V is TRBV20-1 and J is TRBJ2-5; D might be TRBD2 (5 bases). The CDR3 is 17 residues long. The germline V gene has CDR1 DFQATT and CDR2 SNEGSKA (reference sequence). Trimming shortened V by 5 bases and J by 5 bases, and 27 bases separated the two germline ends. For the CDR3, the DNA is TGCAGTGCTCTACGCAACCTGGACTCCAGGTCAAAGGAGACCCAGTACTTC. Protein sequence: CSALRNLDSRSKETQYF.

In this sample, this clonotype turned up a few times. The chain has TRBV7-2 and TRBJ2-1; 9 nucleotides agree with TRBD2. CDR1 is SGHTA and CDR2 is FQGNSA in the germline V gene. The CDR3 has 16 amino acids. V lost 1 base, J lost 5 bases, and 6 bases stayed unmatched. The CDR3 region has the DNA TGTGCCAGCAGCTTAGGACCTAGCGGGGCCCACAATGAGCAGTTCTTC. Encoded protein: CASSLGPSGAHNEQFF.

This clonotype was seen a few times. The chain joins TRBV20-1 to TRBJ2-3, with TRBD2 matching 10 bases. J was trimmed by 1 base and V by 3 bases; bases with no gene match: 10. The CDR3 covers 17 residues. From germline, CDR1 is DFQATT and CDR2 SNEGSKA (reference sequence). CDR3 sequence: CSARITSGIRGTDTQYF. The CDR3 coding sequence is TGCAGTGCTAGGATCACTAGCGGGATACGTGGCACAGATACGCAGTATTTT.

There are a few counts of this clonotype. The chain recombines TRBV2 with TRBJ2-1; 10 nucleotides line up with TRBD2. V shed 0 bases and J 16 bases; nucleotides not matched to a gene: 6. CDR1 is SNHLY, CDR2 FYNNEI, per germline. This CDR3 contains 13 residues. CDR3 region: CASSEAASGGRFF. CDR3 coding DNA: TGTGCCAGCAGTGAAGCTGCTAGCGGGGGCCGATTCTTC.

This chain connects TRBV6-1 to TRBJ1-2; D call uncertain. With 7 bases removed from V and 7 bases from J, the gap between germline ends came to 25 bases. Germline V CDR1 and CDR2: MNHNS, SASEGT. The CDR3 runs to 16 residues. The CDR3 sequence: CASISALPSLSGGYTF. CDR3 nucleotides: TGTGCCAGCATTTCCGCCTTGCCCAGTTTGAGTGGTGGCTACACCTTC.

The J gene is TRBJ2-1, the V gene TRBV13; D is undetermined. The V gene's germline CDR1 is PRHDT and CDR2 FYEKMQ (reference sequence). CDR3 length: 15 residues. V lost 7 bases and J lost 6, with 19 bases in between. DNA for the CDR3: TGTGCCAGCACCCCTATTTTTGAGTCTCTCAATGAGCAGTTCTTC. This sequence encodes CASTPIFESLNEQFF. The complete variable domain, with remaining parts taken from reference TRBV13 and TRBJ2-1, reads AAGVIQSPRHLIKEKRETATLKCYPIPRHDTVYWYQQGPGQDPQFLISFYEKMQSDKGSIPDRFSAQQFSDYHSELNMSSLELGDSALYFCASTPIFESLNEQFFGPGTRLTVL.

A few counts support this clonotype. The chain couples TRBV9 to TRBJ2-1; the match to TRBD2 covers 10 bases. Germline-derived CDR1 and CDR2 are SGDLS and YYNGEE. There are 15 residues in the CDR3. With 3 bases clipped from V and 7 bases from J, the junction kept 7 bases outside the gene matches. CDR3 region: CASSEKREGRNEQFF. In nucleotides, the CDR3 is TGTGCCAGCAGCGAGAAGCGGGAGGGCAGGAATGAGCAGTTCTTC.

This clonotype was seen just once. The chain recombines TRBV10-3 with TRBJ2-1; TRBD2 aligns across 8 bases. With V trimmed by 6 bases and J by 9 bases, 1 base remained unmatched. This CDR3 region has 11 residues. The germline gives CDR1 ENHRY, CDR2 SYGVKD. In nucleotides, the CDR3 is TGTGCCATCAGGCGGGAGGTTGAGCAGTTCTTC. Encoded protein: CAIRREVEQFF.

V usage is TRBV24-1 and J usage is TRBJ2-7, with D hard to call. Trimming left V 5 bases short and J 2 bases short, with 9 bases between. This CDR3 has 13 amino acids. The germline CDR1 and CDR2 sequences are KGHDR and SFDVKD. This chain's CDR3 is CATSAGGPYEQYF. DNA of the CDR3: TGTGCCACCAGTGCTGGCGGTCCCTACGAGCAGTACTTC.

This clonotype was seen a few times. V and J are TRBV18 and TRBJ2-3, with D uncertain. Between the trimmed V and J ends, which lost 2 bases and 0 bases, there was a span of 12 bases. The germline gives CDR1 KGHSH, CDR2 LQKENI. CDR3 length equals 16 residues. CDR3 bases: TGTGCCAGCTCACCATCTCAGCAACTTAGCACAGATACGCAGTATTTT. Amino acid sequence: CASSPSQQLSTDTQYF.

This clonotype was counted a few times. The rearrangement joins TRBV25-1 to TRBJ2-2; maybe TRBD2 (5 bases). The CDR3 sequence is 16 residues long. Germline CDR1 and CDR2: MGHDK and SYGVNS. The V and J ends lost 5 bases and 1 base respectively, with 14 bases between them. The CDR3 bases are TGTGCCAGCAGTCGCCACTCGGACTGGAACACCGGGGAGCTGTTTTTT. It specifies CASSRHSDWNTGELFF. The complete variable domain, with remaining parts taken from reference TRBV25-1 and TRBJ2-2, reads EADIYQTPRYLVIGTGKKITLECSQTMGHDKMYWYQQDPGMELHLIHYSYGVNSTEKGDLSSESTVSRIRTEHFPLTLESARPSHTSQYLCASSRHSDWNTGELFFGEGSRLTVL.

The CDR3: CASRPRVGTEAFF. DNA for the CDR3: TGTGCCAGCAGGCCTAGGGTGGGCACTGAAGCTTTCTTT. This chain connects TRBV6-1 to TRBJ1-1; D not resolved. The V end lost 6 bases, the J end lost 4 bases, and 12 bases lay between the germline ends. Germline V gene lookup returns CDR1 MNHNS and CDR2 SASEGT. The CDR3 is 13 residues long.

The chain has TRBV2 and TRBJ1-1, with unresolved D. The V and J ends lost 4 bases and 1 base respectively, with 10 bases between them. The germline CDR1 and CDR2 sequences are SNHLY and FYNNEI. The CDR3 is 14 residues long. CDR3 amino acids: CASSVTATNTEAFF. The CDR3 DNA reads TGTGCCAGCAGTGTCACAGCGACGAACACTGAAGCTTTCTTT.

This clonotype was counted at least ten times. The CDR3 DNA follows: TGTGCCAGCAGCGTCGGGATGCTACACACCATATATTTT. Translated: CASSVGMLHTIYF. The chain recombines TRBV13 with TRBJ1-3; no clear D gene. V lost 5 bases to trimming and J lost 8 bases, with 13 bases between them. The CDR3 extends over 13 amino acids. The germline CDR1 and CDR2 sequences are PRHDT and FYEKMQ (reference sequence).

Here the CDR3 DNA reads TGTGCCAGTAGTATTGAAGCGGGAAGGTCCTACGAGCAGTACTTC. The encoded protein is CASSIEAGRSYEQYF. The J gene is TRBJ2-7, the V gene TRBV19, with 7 bases lining up with TRBD2. J was trimmed by 1 base and V by 3 bases; bases with no gene match: 6. Germline V gene data show CDR1 as LNHDA and CDR2 as SQIVND (reference sequence). The CDR3 has 15 residues. The variable domain in full, with the rest retrieved from reference TRBV19 and TRBJ2-7, is DGGITQSPKYLFRKEGQNVTLSCEQNLNHDAMYWYRQDPGQGLRLIYYSQIVNDFQKGDIAEGYSVSREKKESFPLTVTSAQKNPTAFYLCASSIEAGRSYEQYFGPGTRLTVT.

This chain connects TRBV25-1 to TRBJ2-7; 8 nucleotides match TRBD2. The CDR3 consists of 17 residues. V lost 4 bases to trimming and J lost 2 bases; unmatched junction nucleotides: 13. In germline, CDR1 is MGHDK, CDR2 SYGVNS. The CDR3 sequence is CASSVGGAGGLPYEQYF. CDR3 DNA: TGTGCCAGCAGTGTCGGGGGGGCAGGCGGTCTTCCCTACGAGCAGTACTTC.

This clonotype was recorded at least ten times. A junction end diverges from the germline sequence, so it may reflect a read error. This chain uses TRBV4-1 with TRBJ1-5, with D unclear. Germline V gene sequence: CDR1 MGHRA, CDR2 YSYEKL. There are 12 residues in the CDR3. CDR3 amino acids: CASSQDNQPQHF. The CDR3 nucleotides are TGTGCCAGCAGCCAAGACAATCAGCCCCAGCATTTT.

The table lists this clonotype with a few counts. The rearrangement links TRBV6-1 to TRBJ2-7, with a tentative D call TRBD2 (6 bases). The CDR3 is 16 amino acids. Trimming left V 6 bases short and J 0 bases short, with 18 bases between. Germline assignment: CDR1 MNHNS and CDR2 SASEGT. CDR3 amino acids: CASSRTGSGISYEQYF. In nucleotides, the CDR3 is TGTGCCAGCAGCCGGACCGGTAGCGGCATCTCCTACGAGCAGTACTTC.

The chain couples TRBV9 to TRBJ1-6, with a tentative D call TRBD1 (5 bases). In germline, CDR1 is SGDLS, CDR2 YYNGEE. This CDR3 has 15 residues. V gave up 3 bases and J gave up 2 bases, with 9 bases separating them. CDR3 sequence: CASSEGVTYNSPLHF. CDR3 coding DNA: TGTGCCAGCAGCGAAGGGGTTACCTATAATTCACCCCTCCACTTT.

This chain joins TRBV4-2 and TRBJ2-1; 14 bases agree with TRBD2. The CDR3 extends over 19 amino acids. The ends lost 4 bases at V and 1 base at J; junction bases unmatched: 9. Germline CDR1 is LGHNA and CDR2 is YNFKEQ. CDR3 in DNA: TGTGCCAGCAGCCCAGGCGGGACTAGCGGGAGTAGGTCCTACAATGAGCAGTTCTTC. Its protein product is CASSPGGTSGSRSYNEQFF.

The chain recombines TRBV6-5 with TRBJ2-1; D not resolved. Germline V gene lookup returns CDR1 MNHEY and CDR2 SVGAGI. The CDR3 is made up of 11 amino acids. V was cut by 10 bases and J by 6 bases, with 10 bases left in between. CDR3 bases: TGTGCCACCCGGAGCAGCAATGAGCAGTTCTTC. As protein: CATRSSNEQFF.

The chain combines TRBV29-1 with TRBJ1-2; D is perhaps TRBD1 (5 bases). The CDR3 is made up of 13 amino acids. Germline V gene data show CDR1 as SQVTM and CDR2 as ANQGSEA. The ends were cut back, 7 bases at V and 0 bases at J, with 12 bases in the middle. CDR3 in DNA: TGCAGCGCAGCGGAGGGGACTAACTATGGCTACACCTTC. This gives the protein CSAAEGTNYGYTF.

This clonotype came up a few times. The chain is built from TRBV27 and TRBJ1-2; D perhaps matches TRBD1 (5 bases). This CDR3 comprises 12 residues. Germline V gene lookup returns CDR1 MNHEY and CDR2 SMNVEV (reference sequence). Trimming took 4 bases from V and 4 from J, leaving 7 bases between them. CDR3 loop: CASSWDGYGYTF. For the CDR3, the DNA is TGTGCCAGCAGTTGGGACGGCTATGGCTACACCTTC.